Below, one TCR beta chain is given with its context. Its antigen is undetermined. The data originate from a study of T cell repertoires in cytomegalovirus infection. The overall study: Selected CMV epitopes included recently identified HLA-C-restricted ones as well as well-studied HLA-B-restricted ones. In public TCR beta signatures, there were indications of both CMV infection and matching HLA type. Study results and limitations: HLA-C-restricted TCR beta clonotypes specific for CMV led the ex vivo response.

Each CDR3 protein gets one entry after TCRdb re-called the reads with MiXCR. The data show around 300,000 distinct CDR3 sequences, with roughly 25% seen just once and roughly 15% held by the top ten. Looked up from germline, CDR1 is MGHRA and CDR2 is YSYEKL. CDR3 length: 13 amino acids. Trimming removed 1 base at V and 8 bases at J, with 10 bases between. The chain uses TRBV4-1 and TRBJ2-3; unclear D gene. This receptor was taken from a human donor in good health (CMV status not recorded). Some clones in this sample may be carry-over from other donors' samples. Material: cultured PBMCs, obtained from culture after CMV antigen stimulation. The CDR3 coding sequence is TGCGCCAGCAGCCAAGTCGGAGCCGCTACGCAGTATTTT. Translation: CASSQVGAATQYF.